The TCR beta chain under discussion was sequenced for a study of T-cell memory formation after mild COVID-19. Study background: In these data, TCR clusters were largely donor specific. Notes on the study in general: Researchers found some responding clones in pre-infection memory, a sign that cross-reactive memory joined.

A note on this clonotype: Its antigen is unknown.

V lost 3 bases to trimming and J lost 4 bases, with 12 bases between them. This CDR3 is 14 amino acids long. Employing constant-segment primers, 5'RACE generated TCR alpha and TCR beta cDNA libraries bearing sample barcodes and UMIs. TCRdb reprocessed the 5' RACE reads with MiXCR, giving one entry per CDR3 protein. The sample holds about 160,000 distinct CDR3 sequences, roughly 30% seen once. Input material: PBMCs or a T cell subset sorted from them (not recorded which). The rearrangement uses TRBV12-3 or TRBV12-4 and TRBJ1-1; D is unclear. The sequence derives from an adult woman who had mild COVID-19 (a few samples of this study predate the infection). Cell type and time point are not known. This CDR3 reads CASSLTQVPTEAFF. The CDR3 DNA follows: TGTGCCAGCAGTTTGACCCAGGTGCCCACTGAAGCTTTCTTT.